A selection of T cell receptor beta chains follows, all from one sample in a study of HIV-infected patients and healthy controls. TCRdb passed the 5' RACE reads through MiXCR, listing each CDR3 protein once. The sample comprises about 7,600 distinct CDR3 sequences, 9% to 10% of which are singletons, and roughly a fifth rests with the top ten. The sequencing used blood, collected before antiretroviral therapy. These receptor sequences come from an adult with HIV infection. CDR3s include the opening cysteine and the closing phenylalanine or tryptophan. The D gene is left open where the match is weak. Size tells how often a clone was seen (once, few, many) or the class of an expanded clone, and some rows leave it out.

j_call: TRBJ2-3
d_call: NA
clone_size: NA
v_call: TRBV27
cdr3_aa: CASSLSRSQGDTQYF
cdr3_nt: TGTGCCAGCAGTCTCTCCCGGTCCCAGGGGGATACGCAGTATTTT

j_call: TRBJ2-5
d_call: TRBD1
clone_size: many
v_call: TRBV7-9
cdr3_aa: CASSLAGTGEGTQYF
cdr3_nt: TGTGCCAGCAGCTTAGCCGGGACAGGGGAGGGGACCCAGTACTTC

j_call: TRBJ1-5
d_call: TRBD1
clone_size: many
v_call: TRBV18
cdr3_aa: CASSPPGTGFNQPQHF
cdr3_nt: TGTGCCAGCTCACCACCCGGGACAGGGTTCAATCAGCCCCAGCATTTT

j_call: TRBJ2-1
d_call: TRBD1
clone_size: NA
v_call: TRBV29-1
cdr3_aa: CSVSTGAYNEQFF
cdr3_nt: TGCAGCGTTTCGACAGGGGCCTACAATGAGCAGTTCTTC

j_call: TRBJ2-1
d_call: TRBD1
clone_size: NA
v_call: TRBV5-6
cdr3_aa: CASSSGQGYNEQFF
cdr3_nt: TGTGCCAGCAGCTCCGGACAGGGATACAATGAGCAGTTCTTC

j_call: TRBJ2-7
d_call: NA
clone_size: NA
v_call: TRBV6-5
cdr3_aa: CASSGGQWEQYF
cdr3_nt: TGTGCCAGCAGCGGAGGACAGTGGGAGCAGTACTTC

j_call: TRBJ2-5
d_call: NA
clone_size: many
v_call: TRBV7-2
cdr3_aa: CASSPAGVQGRNQETQYF
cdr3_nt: TGTGCCAGCAGCCCAGCAGGGGTGCAGGGAAGGAATCAAGAGACCCAGTACTTC

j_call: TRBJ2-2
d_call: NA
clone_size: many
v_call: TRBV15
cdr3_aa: CATSRDQRGAFTGELFF
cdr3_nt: TGTGCCACCAGCAGAGATCAACGGGGGGCATTCACCGGGGAGCTGTTTTTT

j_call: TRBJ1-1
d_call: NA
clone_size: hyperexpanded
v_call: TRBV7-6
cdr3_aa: CASSPGQGHTEAFF
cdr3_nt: TGTGCCAGCAGCCCCGGCCAAGGGCACACTGAAGCTTTCTTT

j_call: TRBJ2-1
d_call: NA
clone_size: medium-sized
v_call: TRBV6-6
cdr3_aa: CASSYGRVGTGDNNEQFF
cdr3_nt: TGTGCCAGCAGTTACGGGCGGGTGGGAACAGGCGATAACAATGAGCAGTTCTTC

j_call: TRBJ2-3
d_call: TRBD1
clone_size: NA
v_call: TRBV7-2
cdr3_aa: CASSSTLGQRPGTADTQYF
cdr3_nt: TGTGCCAGCAGCTCCACTCTGGGACAGAGGCCGGGTACGGCAGATACGCAGTATTTT

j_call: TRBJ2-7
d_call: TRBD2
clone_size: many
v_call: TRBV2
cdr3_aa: CASSEYGGASYEQYF
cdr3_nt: TGTGCCAGCAGTGAATACGGGGGGGCCTCCTACGAGCAGTACTTC

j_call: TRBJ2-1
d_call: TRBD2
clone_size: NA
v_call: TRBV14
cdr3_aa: CASSQETSGRAVRYNEQFF
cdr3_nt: TGTGCCAGCAGCCAAGAGACTAGCGGGAGGGCCGTGCGGTACAATGAGCAGTTCTTC

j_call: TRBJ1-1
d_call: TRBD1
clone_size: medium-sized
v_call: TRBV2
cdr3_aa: CASSGLRGRTEAFF
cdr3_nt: TGTGCCAGCAGCGGCCTCAGGGGGCGGACTGAAGCTTTCTTT

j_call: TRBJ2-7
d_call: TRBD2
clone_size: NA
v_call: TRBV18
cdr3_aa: CASSPSFGLADLYEQYF
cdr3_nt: TGTGCCAGCTCACCAAGTTTCGGGCTAGCGGACCTCTACGAGCAGTACTTC

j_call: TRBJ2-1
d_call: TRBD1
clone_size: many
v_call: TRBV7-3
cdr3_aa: CASSPNRPGTGLTNEQFF
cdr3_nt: TGTGCCAGCAGCCCTAACCGTCCCGGGACAGGGCTCACGAATGAGCAGTTCTTC

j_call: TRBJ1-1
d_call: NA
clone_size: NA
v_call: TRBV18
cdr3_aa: CASSPIEGYGEAFF
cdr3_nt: TGTGCCAGCTCACCCATTGAAGGGTACGGTGAAGCTTTCTTT

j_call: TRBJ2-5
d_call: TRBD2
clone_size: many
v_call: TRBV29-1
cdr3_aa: CSVAGLAGIQETQYF
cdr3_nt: TGCAGCGTTGCGGGACTAGCGGGCATACAAGAGACCCAGTACTTC

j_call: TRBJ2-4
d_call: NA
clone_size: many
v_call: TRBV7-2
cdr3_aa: CASSLAGGRLNIQYF
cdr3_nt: TGTGCCAGCAGCTTAGCGGGGGGCAGGCTAAACATTCAGTACTTC

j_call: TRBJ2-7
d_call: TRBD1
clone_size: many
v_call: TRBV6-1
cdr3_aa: CASSARDRTYEQYF
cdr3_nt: TGTGCCAGCAGTGCCCGGGACAGGACCTACGAGCAGTACTTC

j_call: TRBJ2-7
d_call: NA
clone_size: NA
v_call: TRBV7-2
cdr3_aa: CASSLVPGKEQYF
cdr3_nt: TGTGCCAGCAGCTTAGTCCCAGGGAAAGAGCAGTACTTC

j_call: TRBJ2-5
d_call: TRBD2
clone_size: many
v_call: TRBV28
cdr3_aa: CATRVAGAGQETQYF
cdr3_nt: TGTGCCACTCGGGTAGCGGGGGCTGGACAAGAGACCCAGTACTTC

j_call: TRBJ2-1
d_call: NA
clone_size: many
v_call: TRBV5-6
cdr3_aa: CASSLEGRQFF
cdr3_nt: TGTGCCAGCAGCTTGGAGGGTCGGCAGTTCTTC

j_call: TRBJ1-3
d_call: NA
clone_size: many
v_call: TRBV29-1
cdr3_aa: CSVGLAPGNTIYF
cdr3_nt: TGCAGCGTTGGGTTGGCTCCTGGAAACACCATATATTTT

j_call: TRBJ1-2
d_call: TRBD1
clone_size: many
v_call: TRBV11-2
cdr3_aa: CASSFLSYPGTGYGYTF
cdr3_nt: TGTGCCAGCAGCTTTTTGTCCTACCCCGGGACAGGCTATGGCTACACCTTC

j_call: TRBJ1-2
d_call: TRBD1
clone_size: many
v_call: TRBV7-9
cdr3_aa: CASSSRTGWRGYTF
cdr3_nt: TGTGCCAGCAGCTCAAGGACAGGGTGGAGGGGCTACACCTTC

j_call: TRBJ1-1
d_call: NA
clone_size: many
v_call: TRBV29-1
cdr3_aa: CSVEWTPSTEAFF
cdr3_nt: TGCAGCGTTGAGTGGACCCCGAGCACTGAAGCTTTCTTT

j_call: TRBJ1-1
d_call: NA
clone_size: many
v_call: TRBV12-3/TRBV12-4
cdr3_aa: CASSLRVDGGSEAFF
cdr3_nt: TGTGCCAGCAGTTTAAGAGTTGACGGAGGGTCTGAAGCTTTCTTT

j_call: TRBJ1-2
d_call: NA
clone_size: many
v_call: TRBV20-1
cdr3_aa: CSAREIGDGYTF
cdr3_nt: TGCAGTGCTAGAGAAATAGGGGATGGCTACACCTTC

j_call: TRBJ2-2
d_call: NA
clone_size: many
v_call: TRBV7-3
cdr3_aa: CASSPPGPGELFF
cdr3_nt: TGTGCCAGCAGCCCCCCGGGGCCCGGGGAGCTGTTTTTT

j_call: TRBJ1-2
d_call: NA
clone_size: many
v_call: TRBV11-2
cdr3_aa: CASRLEVGDGYTF
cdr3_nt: TGTGCCAGCAGATTAGAGGTGGGGGATGGCTACACCTTC

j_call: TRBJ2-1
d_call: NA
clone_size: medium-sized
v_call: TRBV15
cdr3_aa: CATLDSYNEQFF
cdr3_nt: TGTGCCACGCTTGACAGTTACAATGAGCAGTTCTTC

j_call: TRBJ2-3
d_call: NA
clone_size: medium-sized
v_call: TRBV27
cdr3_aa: CASSLERTLGTDTQYF
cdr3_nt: TGTGCCAGCAGTTTAGAGCGGACCCTGGGCACAGATACGCAGTATTTT

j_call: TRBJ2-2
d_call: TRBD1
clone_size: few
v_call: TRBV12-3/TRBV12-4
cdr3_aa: CASSLGDRPTGELFF
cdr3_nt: TGTGCCAGCAGTTTAGGGGACAGGCCTACCGGGGAGCTGTTTTTT

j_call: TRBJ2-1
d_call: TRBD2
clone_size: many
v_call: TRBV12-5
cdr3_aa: CASGLGGGEQFF
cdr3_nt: TGTGCTAGTGGTTTGGGCGGGGGTGAGCAGTTCTTC

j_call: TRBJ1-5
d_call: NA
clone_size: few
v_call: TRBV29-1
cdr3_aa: CSVSLSGLHGNQPQHF
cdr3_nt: TGCAGCGTTTCCCTGTCCGGGCTCCACGGCAATCAGCCCCAGCATTTT

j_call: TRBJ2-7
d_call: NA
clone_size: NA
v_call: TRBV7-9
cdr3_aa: CASSEDWEQYF
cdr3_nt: TGTGCCAGCAGCGAAGACTGGGAGCAGTACTTC

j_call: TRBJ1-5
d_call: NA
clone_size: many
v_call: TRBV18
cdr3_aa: CASSQGQDQPQHF
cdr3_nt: TGTGCCAGCTCACAGGGTCAGGATCAGCCCCAGCATTTT

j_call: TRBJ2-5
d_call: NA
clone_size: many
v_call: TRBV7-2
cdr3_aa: CASSKRQRTDGLQETQYF
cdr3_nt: TGTGCCAGCAGCAAGAGACAGCGGACCGATGGCCTCCAAGAGACCCAGTACTTC

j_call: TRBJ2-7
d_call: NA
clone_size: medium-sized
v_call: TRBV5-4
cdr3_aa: CASSLGQRAYEQYF
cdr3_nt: TGTGCCAGCAGCTTGGGACAGAGAGCCTACGAGCAGTACTTC

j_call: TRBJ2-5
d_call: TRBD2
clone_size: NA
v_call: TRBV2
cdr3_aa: CASGMVAGEETQYF
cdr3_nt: TGTGCCAGTGGGATGGTAGCGGGAGAAGAGACCCAGTACTTC

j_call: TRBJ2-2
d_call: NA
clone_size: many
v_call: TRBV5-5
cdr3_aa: CASSFDSTNTGELFF
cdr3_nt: TGTGCCAGCAGCTTTGACAGTACGAACACCGGGGAGCTGTTTTTT

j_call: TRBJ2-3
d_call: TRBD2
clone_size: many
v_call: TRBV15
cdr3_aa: CATSTGTSGSTQYF
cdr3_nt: TGTGCCACCAGCACCGGGACTAGCGGGAGTACGCAGTATTTT

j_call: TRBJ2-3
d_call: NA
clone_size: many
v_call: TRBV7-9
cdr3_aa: CASSLGSPTDTQYF
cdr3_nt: TGTGCCAGCAGCTTAGGGTCCCCCACAGATACGCAGTATTTT

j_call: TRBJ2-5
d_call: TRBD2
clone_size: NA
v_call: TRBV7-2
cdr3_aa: CASSWRPGTSGGKETQYF
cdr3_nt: TGTGCCAGCAGCTGGCGTCCCGGGACTAGCGGGGGAAAAGAGACCCAGTACTTC

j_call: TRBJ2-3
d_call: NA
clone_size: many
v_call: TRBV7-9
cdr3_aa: CASSFGLSVTDTQYF
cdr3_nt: TGTGCCAGCAGCTTCGGCTTGTCAGTCACAGATACGCAGTATTTT

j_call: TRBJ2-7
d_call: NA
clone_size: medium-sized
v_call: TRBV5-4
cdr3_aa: CASSLAAGNGEQYF
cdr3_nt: TGTGCCAGCAGCTTGGCCGCGGGGAACGGCGAGCAGTACTTC

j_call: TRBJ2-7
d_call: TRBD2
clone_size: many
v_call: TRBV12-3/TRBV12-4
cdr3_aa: CASSRTSGGYEQYF
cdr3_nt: TGTGCCAGCAGTCGGACTAGCGGGGGCTACGAGCAGTACTTC

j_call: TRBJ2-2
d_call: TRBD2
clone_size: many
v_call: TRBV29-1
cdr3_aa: CSEPGLAGMENTGELFF
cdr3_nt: TGCAGCGAACCGGGACTAGCGGGTATGGAGAACACCGGGGAGCTGTTTTTT

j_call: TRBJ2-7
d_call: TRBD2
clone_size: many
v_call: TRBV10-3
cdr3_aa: CAISDAGTSSYEQYF
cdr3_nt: TGTGCCATCAGTGACGCCGGGACTAGCTCCTACGAGCAGTACTTC

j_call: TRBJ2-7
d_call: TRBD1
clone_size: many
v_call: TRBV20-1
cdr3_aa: CSARVGTGMYEQYF
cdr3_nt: TGCAGTGCTAGAGTCGGGACAGGGATGTACGAGCAGTACTTC

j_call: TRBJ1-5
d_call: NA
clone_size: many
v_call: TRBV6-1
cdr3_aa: CASSEPGQINQPQHF
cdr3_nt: TGTGCCAGCAGTGAACCCGGTCAGATCAATCAGCCCCAGCATTTT

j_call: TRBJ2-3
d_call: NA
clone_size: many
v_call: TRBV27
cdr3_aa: CASTSSDSTDTQYF
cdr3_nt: TGTGCCAGCACTTCTAGCGATAGCACAGATACGCAGTATTTT

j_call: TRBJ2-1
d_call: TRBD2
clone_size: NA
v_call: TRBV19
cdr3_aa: CASSLLAGRHEQFF
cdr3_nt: TGTGCCAGTAGCCTTCTAGCGGGGAGGCATGAGCAGTTCTTC

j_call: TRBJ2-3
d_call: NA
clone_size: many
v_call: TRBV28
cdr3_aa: CASMDPGGVGTDTQYF
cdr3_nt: TGTGCCAGCATGGATCCTGGCGGGGTGGGCACAGATACGCAGTATTTT

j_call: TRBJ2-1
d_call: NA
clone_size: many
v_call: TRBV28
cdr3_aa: CASYVRGVDNEQFF
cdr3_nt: TGTGCCAGCTACGTGAGGGGAGTCGACAATGAGCAGTTCTTC

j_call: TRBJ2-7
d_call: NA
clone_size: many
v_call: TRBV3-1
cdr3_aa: CASSQGYEQYF
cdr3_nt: TGTGCCAGCAGCCAAGGGTACGAGCAGTACTTC

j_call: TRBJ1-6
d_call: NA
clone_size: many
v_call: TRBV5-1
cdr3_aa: CASSLSGTASPLHF
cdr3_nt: TGCGCCAGCAGCTTGTCCGGGACTGCGTCACCCCTCCACTTT

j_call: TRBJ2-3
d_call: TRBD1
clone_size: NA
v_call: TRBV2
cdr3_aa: CASRRQLGQGTDTQYF
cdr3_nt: TGTGCCAGCAGACGACAACTAGGACAGGGGACAGATACGCAGTATTTT